The entry below gives a single TCR beta chain sequence along with its context. The table came from immunoSEQ multiplex PCR; TCRdb's copy has only in-frame clones and leaves some out. In the table there are 300,000 to 350,000 clones, roughly 90% of which are singletons. The CDR3 is 13 amino acids. V lost 7 bases and J lost 4; bases outside the gene matches: 6. The data were obtained in a study of blood T cell repertoires in COVID-19. The sequence came from a man aged 25 to 40 with COVID-19, enrolled during active disease. The material sequenced was peripheral blood. The genes are TRBV12-3 or TRBV12-4 and TRBJ1-1; 7 bases align to TRBD1. The CDR3 nucleotides read TGTGCCAGCACCTACAGGGGTGGCACTGAAGCTTTCTTT. The encoded protein is CASTYRGGTEAFF.